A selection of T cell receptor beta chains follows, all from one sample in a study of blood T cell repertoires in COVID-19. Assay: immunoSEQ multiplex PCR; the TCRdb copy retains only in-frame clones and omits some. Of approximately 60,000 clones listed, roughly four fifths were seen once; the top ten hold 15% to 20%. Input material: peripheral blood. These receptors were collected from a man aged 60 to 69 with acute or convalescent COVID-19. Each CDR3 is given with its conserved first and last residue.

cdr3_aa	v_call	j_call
CASSVGPVVSETQYF	TRBV9	TRBJ2-5
CASSPDKNYGYTF	TRBV18	TRBJ1-2
CSVDTGKLMNTEAFF	TRBV29-1	TRBJ1-1
CAWSVYETGEQFF	TRBV30	TRBJ2-1
CASSPRETDTQYF	TRBV18	TRBJ2-3
CASSLGLLAGPGELFF	TRBV5-5	TRBJ2-2
CATRGRYQETQYF	TRBV15	TRBJ2-5
CASSKGQGFVEQYF	TRBV21-1	TRBJ2-7
CASSWGGTGSVGEQFF	TRBV5-8	TRBJ2-1
CASSPYTASGSANEQFF	TRBV7-6	TRBJ2-1
CSGNRGHGYTF	TRBV20-1	TRBJ1-2
CASSQSRDTQYF	TRBV4-3	TRBJ2-3
CASSQGVDRSYEQYF	TRBV4-3	TRBJ2-7
CASSQYRGQSTEAFF	TRBV4-2	TRBJ1-1
CASSLGRVQPQHF	TRBV5-6	TRBJ1-5
CASSPKSPRQGAEDTQYF	TRBV23-1	TRBJ2-3
CASSPAASGRVREQYF	TRBV7-2	TRBJ2-7
CSAQPAGAEQYF	TRBV29-1	TRBJ2-7
CASSSLGQKSNEQFF	TRBV27	TRBJ2-1
CASSSPGTGGQNSPLHF	TRBV28	TRBJ1-6
CASSWSTSGRRYEQYF	TRBV5-5	TRBJ2-7
CASSPQGTGSNQPQHF	TRBV10-2	TRBJ1-5
CASSRSTGTDTQYF	TRBV3-1/TRBV3-2	TRBJ2-3
CASSLTGTRGNTIYF	TRBV5-4	TRBJ1-3
CASSLVPPGLRGANVLTF	TRBV7-2	TRBJ2-6
CASKGDSGNTIYF	TRBV6-5	TRBJ1-3
CATSGTSDTGELFF	TRBV24-1	TRBJ2-2
CASSLGGQKNEQFF	TRBV7-8	TRBJ2-1
CASRTGGNQPQHF	TRBV27	TRBJ1-5
CASSVEVGEPNHEQYF	TRBV9	TRBJ2-7
CAISAGGGYREQYF	TRBV10-3	TRBJ2-7
CASSPIGAEQYF	TRBV18	TRBJ2-7
CASRTSISSGEGDNEQFF	TRBV2	TRBJ2-1
CASSFAGVYNEQFF	TRBV6-2/TRBV6-3	TRBJ2-1
CASSLTALGRNAGELFF	TRBV7-3	TRBJ2-2
CASNQVGGNTEAFF	TRBV6-5	TRBJ1-1
CASSQQQGSGQYF	TRBV14	TRBJ2-7
CASSQGGQGALSGYTF	TRBV7-6	TRBJ1-2
CASNLAGGFGGTDTQYF	TRBV19	TRBJ2-3
CASSLWIAGGVTQFF	TRBV5-1	TRBJ2-1
CASSQDFTSASYNEQFF	TRBV4-3	TRBJ2-1